This TCR beta chain was observed in a study of monozygotic twins with inflammatory bowel disease. Each of the TCR libraries took about 3,500 ng of total RNA. Template switching introduced UMIs that contain a 6-nucleotide sample barcode. TCRdb reprocessed the 5' RACE reads, keeping one entry per CDR3 protein, no DNA. The sample holds 300,000 to 350,000 distinct CDR3 sequences. To note about this clonotype: Its antigen is not identified.

Overall study findings and caveats: Especially where disease activity was present, IBD patients had fewer clonotypes in common with others than healthy twins did. Distinct T cell subtypes could not be told apart.

Germline lookup yields CDR1 SGHRS and CDR2 YFSETQ. This CDR3 has 15 residues. The gene calls are TRBV5-1 and TRBJ2-1; TCRdb outputs TRBD1, but without DNA this stays unchecked. This receptor was taken from a human donor with ulcerative colitis or Crohn's disease, or a healthy co-twin of an affected twin (not recorded which). The material sequenced was blood. The chain's CDR3 is CASSLSGVPYNEQFF.